Included here is one T cell receptor (beta chain) sequence, with context. Its antigen is not yet known. There are no base qualities to consult, and no much larger clone falls within one base. Library prep was done by RT-PCR. Instrument used: NextSeq 550. The public reads were reprocessed in TCRdb via fastp at Q25 and MiXCR, keeping in-frame beta chains. Rows merge per CDR3 protein into single entries with the most common DNA and genes. This sample has approximately 150,000 distinct CDR3 sequences in its table, and over 30% of those were observed once. About 50% of the sample belongs to the ten largest clones. The V and J ends are trimmed by 4 bases and 7 bases, leaving 14 bases between them. The CDR3 contains 14 residues, cysteine and phenylalanine counted. Only CDR3 DNA remains: 42 bases, in frame from the first base. The data were taken from a study of patients and donors after allogeneic stem cell transplantation (dated by TCRdb to 2018 to 2020).

The rearranged segments are TRBV12-3 or TRBV12-4 and TRBJ1-5, and perhaps TRBD1 as D gene, on 6 matching bases. The material sequenced was blood, either unsorted or a sorted T cell fraction (not recorded which). The clonotype originates from a human donor who was either an allogeneic HSCT recipient or a stem cell or donor lymphocyte infusion donor (not recorded which). It is not recorded whose cells these are; they may come from a transplant donor. The sequenced DNA: TGTGCCAGCAGTTCAACGACAGGAGTACAGCCCCAGCATTTT. Translated, this gives CASSSTTGVQPQHF.